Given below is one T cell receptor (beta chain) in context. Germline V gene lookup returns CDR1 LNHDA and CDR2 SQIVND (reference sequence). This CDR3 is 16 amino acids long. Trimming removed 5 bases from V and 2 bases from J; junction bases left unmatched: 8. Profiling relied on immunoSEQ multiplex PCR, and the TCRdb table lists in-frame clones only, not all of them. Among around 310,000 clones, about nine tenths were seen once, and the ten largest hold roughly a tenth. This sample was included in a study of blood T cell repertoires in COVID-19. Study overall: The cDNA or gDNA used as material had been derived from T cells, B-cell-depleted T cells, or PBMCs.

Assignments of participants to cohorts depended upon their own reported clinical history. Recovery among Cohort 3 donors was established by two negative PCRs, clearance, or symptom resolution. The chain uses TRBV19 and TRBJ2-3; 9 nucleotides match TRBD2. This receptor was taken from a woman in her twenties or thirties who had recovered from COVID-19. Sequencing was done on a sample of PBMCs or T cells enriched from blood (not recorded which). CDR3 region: CASSSRLAVNTDTQYF. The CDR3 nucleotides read TGTGCCAGTAGTTCAAGACTAGCGGTAAACACAGATACGCAGTATTTT.